This T cell receptor beta chain was sequenced for a study of blood T cell repertoires in COVID-19. Study at large: T cells, B-cell-depleted T cells, or PBMCs provided the cDNA or gDNA that served as material.

Assignment of participants to cohorts was predicated upon participant-reported clinical history. Germline V lookup: CDR1 SGHRS, CDR2 YFSETQ. This CDR3 spans 15 amino acids. V lost 0 bases, J lost 5 bases, and 14 bases lay in between. In the original workflow: Estimation of nucleated cell counts relied on the amplification of reference gene primers. Profiled with immunoSEQ multiplex PCR; TCRdb holds only in-frame clones, not every one. V and J calls and clone size are as listed in that table; D and trimming were resolved from the DNA. This sample has 350,000 to 400,000 clones, with around 92% found just once.

Source material: PBMCs or T cells enriched from blood (not recorded which). The receptor was isolated from a woman aged 25 to 45 who had recovered from COVID-19. This rearrangement joins TRBV5-1 to TRBJ1-1; no clear D. The CDR3 protein is CASSLEGVAGTEAFF. CDR3 coding DNA: TGCGCCAGCAGCTTGGAAGGAGTTGCGGGGACTGAAGCTTTCTTT.